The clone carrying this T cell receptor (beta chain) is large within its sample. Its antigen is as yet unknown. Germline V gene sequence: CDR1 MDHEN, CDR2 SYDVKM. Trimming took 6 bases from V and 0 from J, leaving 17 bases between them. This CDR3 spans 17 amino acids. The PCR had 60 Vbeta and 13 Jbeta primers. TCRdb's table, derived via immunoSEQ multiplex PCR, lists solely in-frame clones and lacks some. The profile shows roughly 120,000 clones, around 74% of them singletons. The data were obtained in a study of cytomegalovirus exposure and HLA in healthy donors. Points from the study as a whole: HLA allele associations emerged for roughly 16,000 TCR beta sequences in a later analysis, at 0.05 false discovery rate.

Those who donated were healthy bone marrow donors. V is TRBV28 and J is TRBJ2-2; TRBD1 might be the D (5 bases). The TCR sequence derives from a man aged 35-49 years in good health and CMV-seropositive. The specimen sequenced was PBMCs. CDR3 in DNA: TGTGCCAGCAGCCGACCTTACAGGACCTCGAACACCGGGGAGCTGTTTTTT. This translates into CASSRPYRTSNTGELFF.